Shown below are 31 T cell receptor beta chains from a single sample sequenced in a study of T cell repertoires in cytomegalovirus infection. For these TCRs, the target antigens are not known. TCRdb processed the reads anew with MiXCR; each CDR3 protein has one entry. In the table there are 700,000 to 900,000 distinct CDR3 sequences, almost 30% of which are singletons. The specimen comprised cultured CD8+ T cells from PBMCs, sampled from culture after CMV antigen stimulation. These receptors were collected from a human donor in good health (CMV status not recorded). Some clones in this sample may be carry-over from other donors' samples.

The rearrangement uses TRBV5-4 and TRBJ1-2, with D perhaps TRBD1 (6 bases). The CDR3 has 15 amino acids. V was pared by 3 bases and J by 6 bases, with 18 bases between. Germline CDR1 SGHNT, CDR2 YYREEE (reference sequence). The CDR3 sequence is CASSSKTGIGHGYTF. The CDR3 DNA is TGTGCCAGCAGCTCGAAAACAGGGATAGGTCATGGCTACACCTTC.

The chain recombines TRBV12-5 with TRBJ2-7, with D perhaps matching TRBD1 (5 bases). CDR1 LGHNT and CDR2 FRNRAP come from the germline V gene. Trimming removed 4 bases from V and 5 bases from J, with 15 bases in between. The CDR3 contains 14 residues. For the CDR3, the DNA is TGTGCTAGTGGTTCCCGGGCAGGGTTTAACGAGCAGTACTTC. This sequence encodes CASGSRAGFNEQYF.

This clonotype was seen a handful of times. This rearrangement joins TRBV7-6 to TRBJ2-2; 7 nucleotides align to TRBD1. Germline CDR1 SGHVS, CDR2 FNYEAQ. This CDR3 region has 15 residues. V lost 5 bases, J lost 2 bases, and 5 bases stayed unmatched. The CDR3 here is CASSLRDSNTGELFF. CDR3 nucleotide sequence: TGTGCCAGCAGCCTCCGGGACAGCAACACCGGGGAGCTGTTTTTT.

This clonotype was seen a handful of times. The chain couples TRBV15 to TRBJ2-7, with D perhaps given as TRBD1 or TRBD2 (5 bases each). The length of the CDR3 is 17 residues. CDR1 is LNHNV, CDR2 YYDKDF, per germline (reference sequence). Trimming shortened V by 3 bases and J by 1 base, and 19 bases separated the two germline ends. Written as DNA, the CDR3 is TGTGCCACCAGCAGCCCTTGGGACGAGCTCGATTCCTACGAGCAGTACTTC. This encodes CATSSPWDELDSYEQYF. Together with reference TRBV15 and TRBJ2-7, the CDR3 gives the full variable domain: DAMVIQNPRYQVTQFGKPVTLSCSQTLNHNVMYWYQQKSSQAPKLLFHYYDKDFNNEADTPDNFQSRRPNTSFCFLDIRSPGLGDTAMYLCATSSPWDELDSYEQYFGPGTRLTVT.

This clonotype came up a few times. The rearrangement joins TRBV5-5 to TRBJ2-5; the D is unclear. CDR1 is SGHKS and CDR2 is YYEKEE in the germline V gene (reference sequence). The CDR3 runs 10 residues. V dropped 5 bases and J dropped 3 bases, with 2 bases sitting between them. This CDR3 reads CASRKETQYF. The CDR3 DNA reads as TGTGCCAGCAGGAAAGAGACCCAGTACTTC.

The genes are TRBV4-3 and TRBJ1-2, with D tentatively TRBD1 (5 bases). The CDR3 is 14 amino acids. Per the germline V gene, CDR1 is LGHNA and CDR2 is YSLEER. V lost 1 base and J 7 bases, leaving 13 bases between the germline ends. DNA of the CDR3: TGCGCCAGCAGCCAAGTTTGGGGGGTTGGTGGCTACACCTTC. It encodes CASSQVWGVGGYTF.

The chain recombines TRBV15 with TRBJ2-4; 7 nucleotides agree with TRBD2. Germline V gene sequence: CDR1 LNHNV, CDR2 YYDKDF (reference sequence). CDR3 length: 13 residues. Losses at the gene ends were 1 base for V and 6 bases for J; bases not matched to a gene: 0. CDR3 sequence reads: CATSRGGGNIQYF. The CDR3 DNA follows: TGTGCCACCAGCAGAGGCGGGGGAAACATTCAGTACTTC.

The rearrangement joins TRBV20-1 to TRBJ2-5; 7 nucleotides match TRBD1. This CDR3 contains 17 residues. CDR1 and CDR2 from the germline V gene are DFQATT and SNEGSKA (reference sequence). The V gene end was trimmed by 3 bases and the J gene end by 0 bases; junction bases not matched to a gene: 13. Here the CDR3 reads CSASVRGLRLYQETQYF. CDR3 coding DNA: TGCAGTGCTAGTGTCAGGGGGTTGCGCTTGTACCAAGAGACCCAGTACTTC.

This clonotype was seen a few times. This chain connects TRBV7-6 to TRBJ1-2; unclear D gene. The ends were cut back, 5 bases at V and 0 bases at J, with 19 bases in the middle. This CDR3 comprises 17 residues. Germline CDR1 is SGHVS and CDR2 is FNYEAQ. Here the CDR3 reads CASSPGSVAAANYGYTF. CDR3 nucleotide sequence: TGTGCCAGCAGCCCCGGATCGGTGGCAGCCGCTAACTATGGCTACACCTTC.

The CDR3 loop reads CASSLTSLRQDEQFF. In DNA, the CDR3 is TGTGCCAGCAGTTTAACGTCCCTACGCCAGGATGAGCAGTTCTTC. V usage is TRBV12-3 or TRBV12-4 and J usage is TRBJ2-1; D remains ambiguous. V dropped 2 bases and J dropped 8 bases, with 16 bases sitting between them. The CDR3 runs to 15 residues.

The V call is TRBV4-1, the J call TRBJ1-1, with D perhaps matching TRBD1 (5 bases). CDR1 is MGHRA, CDR2 YSYEKL, per germline. Trimming removed 2 bases at V and 1 base at J, with 8 bases between. The CDR3 covers 14 residues. The CDR3 sequence: CASSQNTGNTEAFF. The CDR3 nucleotides read TGCGCCAGCAGCCAAAACACAGGGAACACTGAAGCTTTCTTT.

This clonotype has a handful of counts. This is likely a read error, given that the CDR3 carries no conserved phenylalanine or tryptophan at its end. The limits of the CDR3 on the DNA are not certain, so only TCRdb's listed CDR3 is given. V is TRBV7-9 and J is TRBJ2-1; TRBD1, the table's D call, was not compared with the DNA. The length of the CDR3 is 11 amino acids, counting both ends. Germline CDR1 reads SEHNR; CDR2 reads FQNEAQ (reference sequence). This CDR3 reads CASSLIIPSGI.

This clonotype was seen only a few times. The rearrangement links TRBV20-1 to TRBJ1-1; D unresolved. The CDR3 has 13 amino acids. With 6 bases removed from V and 2 bases from J, the gap between germline ends came to 13 bases. CDR1 and CDR2 from the germline V gene are DFQATT and SNEGSKA (reference sequence). CDR3 sequence reads: CSAAGVTNTEAFF. The CDR3 nucleotides are TGCAGTGCCGCCGGCGTTACTAACACTGAAGCTTTCTTT.

This clonotype has just a few counts. V is TRBV7-2 and J is TRBJ2-7; TRBD1 matches at 10 bases. Germline values: CDR1 SGHTA, CDR2 FQGNSA. With V trimmed by 2 bases and J by 4 bases, 8 bases remained unmatched. The length of the CDR3 is 16 residues. CDR3 coding DNA: TGTGCCAGCAGCTTATACGCGGGGACAGGGGATTACGAGCAGTACGTC. It codes for CASSLYAGTGDYEQYV.

This clonotype has a count of ten or more. The CDR3 loop is CASSFVGLNTEAFF. For the CDR3, the DNA is TGTGCCAGCAGTTTTGTGGGGTTGAACACTGAAGCTTTCTTT. The rearrangement links TRBV12-3 or TRBV12-4 to TRBJ1-1; D is ambiguous. The CDR3 consists of 14 residues. V gave up 3 bases and J gave up 0 bases, with 8 bases separating them.

This clonotype was picked up a small number of times. V and J are TRBV12-3 or TRBV12-4 and TRBJ1-2; D gene uncertain. V was clipped by 7 bases and J by 8 bases, with 14 bases between them. This CDR3 has 12 residues. The CDR3 DNA reads TGTGCCAGCACCCAAAGAGGGTACGGCTACACCTTC. This translates into CASTQRGYGYTF.

The V gene is TRBV2, the J gene TRBJ1-6; the D is unclear. Trimming shortened V by 3 bases and J by 5 bases, and 11 bases separated the two germline ends. The CDR3 has 15 residues. CDR1 is SNHLY and CDR2 is FYNNEI in the germline V gene. CDR3 in amino acids: CASSDPRSNNSPLHF. As DNA, the CDR3 is TGTGCCAGCAGTGACCCACGAAGTAATAATTCACCCCTCCACTTT.

This clonotype has ten or more counts. The V call is TRBV7-6, the J call TRBJ2-1; 13 bases are shared with TRBD2. The CDR3 has 16 amino acids. Trimming cost V 5 bases and J 6 bases; bases outside gene matches: 7. CDR1 is SGHVS and CDR2 is FNYEAQ in the germline V gene. In nucleotides, the CDR3 is TGTGCCAGCAGCCCTCGGACTAGCGGGGGTCCCAATGAGCAGTTCTTC. It translates to CASSPRTSGGPNEQFF.

This chain links TRBV6-5 with TRBJ1-2, with D possibly being TRBD1 (6 bases). Germline V gene sequence: CDR1 MNHEY, CDR2 SVGAGI. The CDR3 consists of 15 residues. V lost 2 bases to trimming and J lost 8 bases, with 18 bases between them. The CDR3 DNA is TGTGCCAGCAGTTACGAACGCCGACAGGCTCAGGGCTACACCTTC. Its protein product is CASSYERRQAQGYTF.

The chain is built from TRBV10-2 and TRBJ1-2; no clear D. V lost 0 bases to trimming and J lost 0 bases, with 14 bases between them. Germline lookup yields CDR1 WSHSY and CDR2 SAAADI. The CDR3 has 17 residues. CDR3 coding DNA: TGCGCCAGCAGTGAGTCTTTTTGGGAAGGAGCTAACTATGGCTACACCTTC. It yields the protein CASSESFWEGANYGYTF.

CDR3 region: CASRWRAPWDNEQFF. The CDR3 DNA follows: TGTGCCAGCAGATGGCGGGCCCCGTGGGACAATGAGCAGTTCTTC. V usage is TRBV2 and J usage is TRBJ2-1, with D possibly being TRBD2 (5 bases). V dropped 6 bases and J dropped 5 bases, with 17 bases sitting between them. CDR1 and CDR2 (germline): SNHLY, FYNNEI. The CDR3 has 15 amino acids. Filled out from reference TRBV2 and TRBJ2-1, the complete variable domain reads EPEVTQTPSHQVTQMGQEVILRCVPISNHLYFYWYRQILGQKVEFLVSFYNNEISEKSEIFDDQFSVERPDGSNFTLKIRSTKLEDSAMYFCASRWRAPWDNEQFFGPGTRLTVL.

This clonotype showed up just a few times. This chain connects TRBV27 to TRBJ1-6, with 9 bases that match TRBD1. In germline, CDR1 is MNHEY, CDR2 SMNVEV (reference sequence). This CDR3 is built from 15 residues. Trimming cost V 3 bases and J 9 bases; bases outside gene matches: 6. DNA of the CDR3: TGTGCCAGCAGTTTGGCAGGGACAGGGATTTCACCCCTCCACTTT. It encodes CASSLAGTGISPLHF.

The chain links TRBV6-6 to TRBJ1-2; D is perhaps TRBD1 (6 bases). This CDR3 region has 12 residues. V was cut by 7 bases and J by 6 bases, with 12 bases left in between. CDR1 and CDR2 (germline): MNHNY, SVGAGI (reference sequence). CDR3 nucleotides: TGTGCCAGCAACCGGGACAAAAATGGCTACACCTTC. It translates to CASNRDKNGYTF.

This chain joins TRBV29-1 and TRBJ1-1, with 8 bases fitting TRBD1. The CDR3 runs to 13 residues. In germline, CDR1 is SQVTM, CDR2 ANQGSEA. With V trimmed by 3 bases and J by 2 bases, 2 bases remained unmatched. DNA for the CDR3: TGCAGCGTTGACGCAGGGGGCAACACTGAAGCTTTCTTT. Translation: CSVDAGGNTEAFF.

V usage is TRBV12-3 or TRBV12-4 and J usage is TRBJ2-7, with D possibly matching TRBD1 (6 bases). The CDR3 has 14 amino acids. The CDR3 region has the DNA TGTGCCAACAGTTGGTCAGGGGCTACCTACGAGCAGTACGTC. Protein product: CANSWSGATYEQYV.

This clonotype came up a few times. The chain has TRBV28 and TRBJ1-4; the match to TRBD1 covers 7 bases. J lost 8 bases, V lost 5 bases, and 11 bases had no gene match. This CDR3 contains 15 residues. The germline gives CDR1 MDHEN, CDR2 SYDVKM. CDR3 bases: TGTGCCAGCAGTGCCGAGACAGGGTGGAGAGAAAAACTGTTTTTT. Protein product: CASSAETGWREKLFF.

The sample holds a few counts of this clonotype. The chain is built from TRBV4-3 and TRBJ2-1, with TRBD2 identical over 8 bases. The CDR3 loop spans 17 amino acids. V was pared by 1 base and J by 0 bases, with 5 bases of the junction left unmatched. Germline V CDR1 and CDR2: LGHNA, YSLEER. CDR3 loop: CASSQGTSGSSYNEQFF. The DNA of the CDR3 is TGCGCCAGCAGCCAAGGTACTAGCGGAAGCTCCTACAATGAGCAGTTCTTC.

J is TRBJ2-1 and V is TRBV7-8; 7 positions agree with TRBD2. The V and J ends lost 5 bases and 0 bases, in that order; junction bases with no gene match: 7. CDR1 is SGHVS and CDR2 is FQNEAQ in the germline V gene. CDR3 length equals 16 residues. CDR3 in amino acids: CASSPGRGPSYNEQFF. The CDR3 region has the DNA TGTGCCAGCAGCCCAGGGAGGGGACCCTCCTACAATGAGCAGTTCTTC.

The chain joins TRBV2 to TRBJ2-1, with 8 bases aligning to TRBD1. The germline gives CDR1 SNHLY, CDR2 FYNNEI. The CDR3 totals 16 residues. Losses at the gene ends were 4 bases for V and 2 bases for J; bases not matched to a gene: 7. In nucleotides, the CDR3 is TGTGCCAGCAGTGGGCCGACAGGGGAGACCTACAATGAGCAGTTCTTC. This gives the protein CASSGPTGETYNEQFF. The whole variable domain, remainder taken from reference TRBV2 and TRBJ2-1, is EPEVTQTPSHQVTQMGQEVILRCVPISNHLYFYWYRQILGQKVEFLVSFYNNEISEKSEIFDDQFSVERPDGSNFTLKIRSTKLEDSAMYFCASSGPTGETYNEQFFGPGTRLTVL.

This clonotype was seen many times. This rearrangement joins TRBV7-2 to TRBJ1-4; 9 bases are a match to TRBD1. Trimming cost V 6 bases and J 5 bases; bases outside gene matches: 7. The CDR3 sequence is 15 residues long. Germline V gene sequence: CDR1 SGHTA, CDR2 FQGNSA. The CDR3 nucleotides read TGTGCCAGCAGTTTCCCAGGGACAGGGAATGAAAAACTGTTTTTT. It encodes CASSFPGTGNEKLFF.

This clonotype was observed a handful of times. This sequence joins TRBV12-3 or TRBV12-4 and TRBJ1-5; 7 bases are shared with TRBD1. The V and J ends lost 3 bases and 6 bases, in that order; junction bases with no gene match: 8. The CDR3 is made up of 15 amino acids. The DNA for the CDR3 is TGTGCCAGCAGTTTCGACAGGGAAGGACCTCAGCCCCAGCATTTT. Its protein product is CASSFDREGPQPQHF.